The 32 T cell receptor beta chains below were found in one sample sequenced in a study of Ad26.COV2.S vaccination and SARS-CoV-2 variants. Treatment reported: about 20 received Ad26.COV2.S at low or high dose, single or two shots; 5 received placebo; per-sample allocation not given. The samples were gathered on day 63 after the first injection of vaccine or placebo. Assay: immunoSEQ multiplex PCR; the TCRdb copy retains only in-frame clones and omits some. Here the sample spans approximately 240,000 clones, around 87% being singletons. Sequenced material: peripheral blood, taken in a trial of Ad26.COV2.S vaccine versus placebo. Receptor source: a person aged 18-60 years who received the Ad26.COV2.S COVID-19 vaccine or a placebo.

The V call is TRBV5-4, the J call TRBJ2-7; 8 bases line up with TRBD1. Losses at the gene ends were 3 bases for V and 4 bases for J; bases not matched to a gene: 6. The CDR3 has 14 residues. Germline CDR1 SGHNT, CDR2 YYREEE (reference sequence). In nucleotides, the CDR3 is TGTGCCAGCAGCTCAGGGGGCTGGCTTTACGAGCAGTACTTC. It specifies CASSSGGWLYEQYF.

The genes are TRBV7-2 and TRBJ2-4; D unresolved. The length of the CDR3 is 16 residues. Deletions cut 3 bases from V and 0 bases from J, with 12 bases between. Germline CDR1 and CDR2: SGHTA and FQGNSA. CDR3 nucleotide sequence: TGTGCCAGCAGCTTGGACCCCGCGCTAGCCAAAAACATTCAGTACTTC. Protein: CASSLDPALAKNIQYF.

This sequence joins TRBV6-1 and TRBJ1-4; D remains unclear. Germline V gives CDR1 MNHNS, CDR2 SASEGT. Trimming pared 3 bases from V and 2 bases from J, leaving 7 bases between. The CDR3 extends over 14 amino acids. The CDR3 protein is CASSESRTNEKLFF. CDR3 coding DNA: TGTGCCAGCAGTGAGTCGAGGACTAATGAAAAACTGTTTTTT.

In DNA, the CDR3 is TGTGCCAGCAGCCCCCGGACAGCAAAAAACTACGAGCAGTACTTC. Translating gives CASSPRTAKNYEQYF. The rearrangement uses TRBV11-1 and TRBJ2-7; TRBD1 is a possible D gene (6 bases). Germline values: CDR1 SGHAT, CDR2 FQDESV (reference sequence). This CDR3 has 15 amino acids. Trimming removed 5 bases from V and 3 bases from J, with 17 bases in between.

The V call is TRBV7-8, the J call TRBJ1-5; TRBD1 is a possible D gene (5 bases). CDR3 length: 14 amino acids. The V gene's germline CDR1 is SGHVS and CDR2 FQNEAQ. Trimming removed 2 bases at V and 5 bases at J, with 10 bases between. CDR3 coding DNA: TGTGCCAGCAGCTTACACGCGGGGGATCAGCCCCAGCATTTT. Protein sequence: CASSLHAGDQPQHF.

This clone was observed once. The V and J genes are TRBV27 and TRBJ2-3; a possible D gene is TRBD1 (5 bases). Germline CDR1 MNHEY, CDR2 SMNVEV (reference sequence). The CDR3 totals 14 residues. Trimming left V 5 bases short and J 10 bases short, with 19 bases between. CDR3 coding DNA: TGTGCCAGCAGTCCCCTTCTAAGGGGCCCTTCGCAGTATTTT. Protein: CASSPLLRGPSQYF.

The chain carries TRBV19 and TRBJ1-3; no clear D gene. V was shortened by 4 bases and J by 2 bases, with 9 bases between the two germline ends. The CDR3 has 14 amino acids. Germline-derived CDR1 and CDR2 are LNHDA and SQIVND (reference sequence). The CDR3 sequence is CASSRVGTGNTIYF. CDR3 bases: TGTGCCAGTAGTAGGGTCGGAACTGGAAACACCATATATTTT.

The chain recombines TRBV7-2 with TRBJ1-1; TRBD1 matches 10 bases. Germline lookup yields CDR1 SGHTA and CDR2 FQGNSA. The CDR3 has 15 amino acids. The ends lost 5 bases at V and 5 bases at J; junction bases unmatched: 8. The CDR3 region has the DNA TGTGCCAGCAGCCTCTCGACAGGGGGCTTAACTGAAGCTTTCTTT. This sequence encodes CASSLSTGGLTEAFF.

The rearrangement uses TRBV30 and TRBJ1-1, with 7 bases that match TRBD1. The CDR3 has 13 amino acids. The germline V gene has CDR1 GTSNPN and CDR2 SVGIG (reference sequence). The trim removed 2 bases at V and 5 bases at J, leaving 5 bases unmatched. CDR3 DNA: TGTGCCTGGAGTAGAACAGGGGTTACTGAAGCTTTCTTT. It encodes CAWSRTGVTEAFF.

The gene calls are TRBV28 and TRBJ1-2; 7 bases map to TRBD1. The CDR3 is 15 amino acids. Germline values: CDR1 MDHEN, CDR2 SYDVKM. The V gene end was trimmed by 7 bases and the J gene end by 2 bases; junction bases not matched to a gene: 10. For the CDR3, the DNA is TGTGCCAGCACCGACCGGCAGGGGGTCAACTATGGCTACACCTTC. This encodes CASTDRQGVNYGYTF.

This clone was seen just once. This CDR3 is CASSSSGLAGVHTQYF. The CDR3 DNA is TGTGCCAGCAGTTCCTCGGGACTAGCGGGGGTACATACGCAGTATTTT. The chain joins TRBV7-2 to TRBJ2-3; 14 positions agree with TRBD2. The CDR3 sequence is 16 residues long. The germline gives CDR1 SGHTA, CDR2 FQGNSA. J was trimmed by 7 bases and V by 6 bases; bases with no gene match: 9.

V gene TRBV6-5 combines with J gene TRBJ2-7; 13 positions agree with TRBD2. The V gene end was trimmed by 6 bases and the J gene end by 5 bases; junction bases not matched to a gene: 7. The germline V gene encodes CDR1 MNHEY and CDR2 SVGAGI. This CDR3 has 15 residues. Here the CDR3 reads CASRPGLAGSHEQYF. CDR3 in DNA: TGTGCCAGCAGGCCGGGACTAGCGGGATCCCACGAGCAGTACTTC.

J is TRBJ1-5 and V is TRBV10-3; no firm D call. Germline V gives CDR1 ENHRY, CDR2 SYGVKD. V was cut by 2 bases and J by 0 bases, with 11 bases left in between. The CDR3 loop spans 16 amino acids. In nucleotides, the CDR3 is TGTGCCATCAGTGAGGCCGGGTCCCATAGCAATCAGCCCCAGCATTTT. Amino acid sequence: CAISEAGSHSNQPQHF.

CDR3 protein: CASSLGTRDEQFF. CDR3 sequence (DNA): TGCGCCAGCAGCTTGGGGACACGGGATGAGCAGTTCTTC. The V call is TRBV5-1, the J call TRBJ2-1; D possibly corresponds to TRBD1 (5 bases). CDR3 length equals 13 residues. Germline V gene data show CDR1 as SGHRS and CDR2 as YFSETQ. Trimming shortened V by 0 bases and J by 8 bases, and 9 bases separated the two germline ends.

This chain links TRBV30 with TRBJ2-3; 8 nucleotides agree with TRBD2. J lost 1 base, V lost 5 bases, and 8 bases had no gene match. Germline-derived CDR1 and CDR2 are GTSNPN and SVGIG (reference sequence). The CDR3 consists of 15 residues. The CDR3 nucleotides read TGTGCCTGGGGGGCGTCGACTAGCGGCACAGATACGCAGTATTTT. Translation gives CAWGASTSGTDTQYF.

Only one count was recorded for this clone. The chain uses TRBV5-1 and TRBJ2-1; TRBD2 matches 12 bases. The CDR3 is 17 amino acids. Trimming took 2 bases from V and 2 from J; bases not matched to a gene: 5. Looked up from germline, CDR1 is SGHRS and CDR2 is YFSETQ. The CDR3, as DNA: TGCGCCAGCAGCTTCGGACTAGCGGGAACGACCTACAATGAGCAGTTCTTC. As protein: CASSFGLAGTTYNEQFF.

The rearrangement links TRBV5-1 to TRBJ1-1; D not certain. CDR1 is SGHRS and CDR2 is YFSETQ in the germline V gene. V was shortened by 0 bases and J by 7 bases, with 10 bases between the two germline ends. The CDR3 runs to 13 residues. The CDR3 DNA reads TGCGCCAGCAGCTTGGGAGGGTACGGTGAAGCTTTCTTT. Residues: CASSLGGYGEAFF.

V is TRBV6-2 or TRBV6-3 and J is TRBJ2-3; D might be TRBD1 or TRBD2, each matching 6 bases. This CDR3 has 16 amino acids. Per the germline V gene, CDR1 is MNHEY and CDR2 is SVGEGT. Trimming stripped 0 bases from V and 3 bases from J, with 13 bases between. The CDR3 here is CASSYSGGRGTDTQYF. For the CDR3, the DNA is TGTGCCAGCAGTTACTCAGGGGGGAGAGGGACAGATACGCAGTATTTT.

This sequence joins TRBV7-3 and TRBJ2-5, with 11 bases identical to TRBD2. CDR3 length equals 15 residues. Trimming took 5 bases from V and 2 from J; bases not matched to a gene: 4. Looked up from germline, CDR1 is SGHTA and CDR2 is FQGTGA. DNA for the CDR3: TGTGCCAGCAGCCATGGGACTAGCGGACAAGAGACCCAGTACTTC. It codes for CASSHGTSGQETQYF.

This clone has only one observation. The rearrangement uses TRBV6-1 and TRBJ2-3, with D perhaps matching TRBD1 or TRBD2 (7 bases each). Trimming cost V 2 bases and J 1 base, with 19 bases left between them. This CDR3 spans 18 amino acids. Germline V gives CDR1 MNHNS, CDR2 SASEGT. Here the CDR3 reads CASSESSGGAGGTDTQYF. DNA of the CDR3: TGTGCCAGCAGTGAATCTTCAGGGGGGGCAGGGGGCACAGATACGCAGTATTTT.

V is TRBV25-1 and J is TRBJ1-2, with D possibly TRBD1 on 6 matching bases. Looked up from germline, CDR1 is MGHDK and CDR2 is SYGVNS. The CDR3 length is 11 residues. Trimming stripped 4 bases from V and 7 bases from J, with 7 bases between. This CDR3 is CASSGGAGYTF. CDR3 nucleotides: TGTGCCAGCAGTGGGGGGGCTGGCTACACCTTC.

The chain employs TRBV7-9 and TRBJ1-1, with unresolved D. V lost 1 base and J lost 4, with 10 bases in between. This CDR3 has 14 residues. The V gene's germline CDR1 is SEHNR and CDR2 FQNEAQ (reference sequence). In DNA form, the CDR3 reads TGTGCCAGCAGCTTAGGAGTACGGACCACTGAAGCTTTCTTT. This codes for CASSLGVRTTEAFF.

Only one count was recorded for this clone. The chain uses TRBV5-5 and TRBJ1-5; 8 bases line up with TRBD1. After removal of 4 bases from V and 6 bases from J, the junction contained 9 bases not matched to a gene. CDR1 is SGHKS, CDR2 YYEKEE, per germline (reference sequence). The CDR3 is 15 residues long. CDR3 DNA sequence: TGTGCCAGCAGCCTGGACGGACAGGGTAGTCAGCCCCAGCATTTT. Protein product: CASSLDGQGSQPQHF.

The rearrangement uses TRBV30 and TRBJ1-1; D might be TRBD1 (5 bases). This CDR3 has 13 amino acids. Looked up from germline, CDR1 is GTSNPN and CDR2 is SVGIG (reference sequence). V was clipped by 3 bases and J by 4 bases, with 12 bases between them. CDR3 sequence (DNA): TGTGCCTGGAGCACTCGGCAGGGCACTGAAGCTTTCTTT. As protein: CAWSTRQGTEAFF.

This sequence joins TRBV28 and TRBJ2-7; TRBD2 agrees at 7 bases. V lost 3 bases to trimming and J lost 5 bases; unmatched junction nucleotides: 10. CDR3 length equals 15 residues. Germline lookup yields CDR1 MDHEN and CDR2 SYDVKM. As DNA, the CDR3 is TGTGCCAGCAGTTTCCGGGGGAGGGCCAACCACGAGCAGTACTTC. Encoded protein: CASSFRGRANHEQYF.

The chain couples TRBV4-1 to TRBJ2-7; TRBD1 aligns across 9 bases. The CDR3 has 15 amino acids. Germline V gives CDR1 MGHRA, CDR2 YSYEKL. V shed 7 bases, J shed 5 bases, and the junction held 12 bases outside the gene matches. The CDR3 sequence is CASKEETGGNDEQYF. CDR3 DNA sequence: TGCGCCAGCAAGGAGGAAACAGGGGGCAACGACGAGCAGTACTTC.

This clone was found a few times. V gene TRBV20-1 combines with J gene TRBJ2-1, with unresolved D. The V end lost 4 bases, the J end lost 6 bases, and 13 bases lay between the germline ends. Germline V lookup: CDR1 DFQATT, CDR2 SNEGSKA (reference sequence). The CDR3 covers 13 residues. CDR3 in amino acids: CSANDGASNEQFF. The CDR3 nucleotides read TGCAGTGCTAATGACGGAGCCTCCAATGAGCAGTTCTTC.

This chain links TRBV7-8 with TRBJ1-2; D not resolved. Germline CDR1 is SGHVS and CDR2 is FQNEAQ. CDR3 length: 14 amino acids. The V and J ends lost 5 bases and 0 bases respectively, with 10 bases between them. CDR3 sequence reads: CASSPGYTNYGYTF. The CDR3 nucleotides are TGTGCCAGCAGCCCAGGTTACACTAACTATGGCTACACCTTC.

In nucleotides, the CDR3 is TGTGCCAGCAGCTTGGGACTAGCGGAGCTCTACAATGAGCAGTTCTTC. Protein: CASSLGLAELYNEQFF. The chain couples TRBV5-4 to TRBJ2-1; 9 bases match TRBD2. CDR1 is SGHNT, CDR2 YYREEE, per germline (reference sequence). CDR3 size: 16 residues. Trimming removed 0 bases from V and 3 bases from J; junction bases left unmatched: 4.

This clone turned up a few times. The J gene is TRBJ1-3, the V gene TRBV5-1; no clear D. The germline V gene has CDR1 SGHRS and CDR2 YFSETQ. There are 14 residues in the CDR3. The V end lost 0 bases, the J end lost 0 bases, and 4 bases lay between the germline ends. CDR3 nucleotide sequence: TGCGCCAGCAGCTTGGACAGCTCTGGAAACACCATATATTTT. Translated: CASSLDSSGNTIYF.

The sample holds one count of this clone. The rearrangement joins TRBV12-5 to TRBJ2-3; D might be TRBD2 (6 bases). The germline CDR1 and CDR2 sequences are LGHNT and FRNRAP. The CDR3 spans 14 residues. The V end was cut by 4 bases, the J end by 6 bases, with 14 bases between. In DNA, the CDR3 is TGTGCTAGTGGTTCAAGGACGGAGGGGGATACGCAGTATTTT. It is translated as CASGSRTEGDTQYF.

The J gene is TRBJ2-2, the V gene TRBV12-5; D not resolved. The CDR3 is made up of 15 amino acids. V was pared by 2 bases and J by 0 bases, with 7 bases between. In germline, CDR1 is LGHNT, CDR2 FRNRAP. The CDR3 DNA follows: TGTGCTAGTGGTTTGAGCCAGACGAACACCGGGGAGCTGTTTTTT. Its translation is CASGLSQTNTGELFF.